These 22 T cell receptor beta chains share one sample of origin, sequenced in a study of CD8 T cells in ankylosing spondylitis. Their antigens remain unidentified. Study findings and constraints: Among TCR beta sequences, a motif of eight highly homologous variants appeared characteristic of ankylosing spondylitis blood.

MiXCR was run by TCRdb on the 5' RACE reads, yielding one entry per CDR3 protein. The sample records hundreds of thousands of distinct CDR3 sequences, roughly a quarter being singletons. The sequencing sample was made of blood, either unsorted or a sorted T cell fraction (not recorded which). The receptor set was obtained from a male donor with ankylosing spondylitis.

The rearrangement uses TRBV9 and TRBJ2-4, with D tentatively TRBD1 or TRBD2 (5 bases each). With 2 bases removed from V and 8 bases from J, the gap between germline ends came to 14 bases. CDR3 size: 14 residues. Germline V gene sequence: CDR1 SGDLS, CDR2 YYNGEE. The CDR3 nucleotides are TGTGCCAGCAGCGTTAGTTCAGGGCGGGACATTCAGTACTTC. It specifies CASSVSSGRDIQYF. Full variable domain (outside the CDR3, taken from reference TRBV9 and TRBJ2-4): DSGVTQTPKHLITATGQRVTLRCSPRSGDLSVYWYQQSLDQGLQFLIQYYNGEERAKGNILERFSAQQFPDLHSELNLSSLELGDSALYFCASSVSSGRDIQYFGAGTRLSVL.

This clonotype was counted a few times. The CDR3 spells CASSFSSGSEKTQYF. The CDR3 DNA is TGTGCCAGCAGCTTTAGTAGCGGGAGTGAGAAGACCCAGTACTTC. V gene TRBV7-2 combines with J gene TRBJ2-5, with 9 nucleotides matching TRBD2. Germline loops: CDR1 SGHTA, CDR2 FQGNSA. Trimming removed 3 bases from V and 6 bases from J; junction bases left unmatched: 8. The CDR3 contains 15 residues.

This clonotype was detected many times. CDR3: CASRLYYNEQFF. As DNA, the CDR3 is TGTGCCAGCAGACTATACTACAATGAGCAGTTCTTC. V usage is TRBV12-3 or TRBV12-4 and J usage is TRBJ2-1; D unresolved. The CDR3 loop spans 12 amino acids. Trimming shortened V by 6 bases and J by 3 bases, and 6 bases separated the two germline ends.

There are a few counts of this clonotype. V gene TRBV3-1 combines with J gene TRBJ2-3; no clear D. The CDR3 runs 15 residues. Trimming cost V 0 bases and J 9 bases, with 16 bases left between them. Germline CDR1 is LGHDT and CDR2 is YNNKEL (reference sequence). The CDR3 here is CASSQDRGSGRTQYF. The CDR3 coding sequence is TGTGCCAGCAGCCAAGACCGTGGGTCTGGAAGGACGCAGTATTTT.

The DNA of the CDR3 is TGCAGCGTTGAAGAAGGAAACAGGGGAGGCGAGCAGTACTTC. It specifies CSVEEGNRGGEQYF. The V and J genes are TRBV29-1 and TRBJ2-7, with a tentative D call TRBD1 (7 bases). V lost 0 bases and J lost 6, with 15 bases in between. CDR3 length: 14 amino acids. Germline CDR1 is SQVTM and CDR2 is ANQGSEA.

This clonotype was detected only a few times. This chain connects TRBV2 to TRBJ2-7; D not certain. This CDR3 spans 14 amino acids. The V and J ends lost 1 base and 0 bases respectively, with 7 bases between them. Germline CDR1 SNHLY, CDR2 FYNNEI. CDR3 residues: CASSEEGFSYEQYF. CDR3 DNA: TGTGCCAGCAGTGAAGAGGGATTCTCCTACGAGCAGTACTTC.

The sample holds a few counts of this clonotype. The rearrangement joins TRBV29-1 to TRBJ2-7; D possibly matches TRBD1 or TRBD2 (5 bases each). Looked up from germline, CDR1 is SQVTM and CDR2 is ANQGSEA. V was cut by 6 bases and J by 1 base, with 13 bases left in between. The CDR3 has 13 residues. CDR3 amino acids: CSVVRDGSYEQYF. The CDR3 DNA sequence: TGCAGCGTCGTCCGGGACGGATCCTACGAGCAGTACTTC.

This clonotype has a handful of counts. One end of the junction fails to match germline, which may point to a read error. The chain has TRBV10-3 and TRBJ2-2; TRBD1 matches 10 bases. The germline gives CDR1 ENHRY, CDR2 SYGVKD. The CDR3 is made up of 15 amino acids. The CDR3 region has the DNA TGTGCCATCACTGAGAGACAGGGGGCCACCGGGGAGCTGTTTTTT. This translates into CAITERQGATGELFF.

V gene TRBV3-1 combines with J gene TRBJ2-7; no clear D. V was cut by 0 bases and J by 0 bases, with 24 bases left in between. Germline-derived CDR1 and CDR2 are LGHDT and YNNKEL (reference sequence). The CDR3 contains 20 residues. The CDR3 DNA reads TGTGCCAGCAGCCAAGATTCTCCCCGTCTGCGGCTTCTACGCTCCTACGAGCAGTACTTC. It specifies CASSQDSPRLRLLRSYEQYF.

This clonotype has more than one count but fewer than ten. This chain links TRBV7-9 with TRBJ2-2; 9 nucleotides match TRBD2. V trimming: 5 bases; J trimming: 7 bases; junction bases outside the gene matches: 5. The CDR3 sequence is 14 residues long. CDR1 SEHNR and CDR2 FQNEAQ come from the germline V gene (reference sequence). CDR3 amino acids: CASSISGSVGELFF. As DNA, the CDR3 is TGTGCCAGCAGCATTAGCGGGAGTGTCGGGGAGCTGTTTTTT.

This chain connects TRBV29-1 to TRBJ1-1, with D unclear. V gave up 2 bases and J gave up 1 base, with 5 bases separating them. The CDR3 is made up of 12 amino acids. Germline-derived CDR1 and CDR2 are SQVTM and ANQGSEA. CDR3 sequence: CSVEWANTEAFF. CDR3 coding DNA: TGCAGCGTTGAATGGGCGAACACTGAAGCTTTCTTT. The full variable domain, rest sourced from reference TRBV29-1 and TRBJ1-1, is SAVISQKPSRDICQRGTSLTIQCQVDSQVTMMFWYRQQPGQSLTLIATANQGSEATYESGFVIDKFPISRPNLTFSTLTVSNMSPEDSSIYLCSVEWANTEAFFGQGTRLTVV.

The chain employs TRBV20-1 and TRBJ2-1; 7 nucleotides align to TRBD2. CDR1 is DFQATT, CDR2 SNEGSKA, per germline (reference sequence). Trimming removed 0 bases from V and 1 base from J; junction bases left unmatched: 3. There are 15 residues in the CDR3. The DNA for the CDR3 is TGCAGTGCTAGAGATCTAGCGGTATCCTACAATGAGCAGTTCTTC. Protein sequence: CSARDLAVSYNEQFF.

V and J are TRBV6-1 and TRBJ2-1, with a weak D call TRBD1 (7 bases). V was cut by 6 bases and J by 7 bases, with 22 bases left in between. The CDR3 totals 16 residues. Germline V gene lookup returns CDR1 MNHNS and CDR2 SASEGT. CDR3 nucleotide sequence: TGTGCCAGCAGCACGCAGGGGGGCGTGATAGGGAATGAGCAGTTCTTC. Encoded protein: CASSTQGGVIGNEQFF.

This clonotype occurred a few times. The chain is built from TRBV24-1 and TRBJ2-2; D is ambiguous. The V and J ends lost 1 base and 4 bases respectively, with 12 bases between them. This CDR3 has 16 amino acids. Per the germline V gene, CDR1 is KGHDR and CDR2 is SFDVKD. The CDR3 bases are TGTGCCACCAGTGATTTCGCTAGAATAGGCACCGGGGAGCTGTTTTTT. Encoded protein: CATSDFARIGTGELFF.

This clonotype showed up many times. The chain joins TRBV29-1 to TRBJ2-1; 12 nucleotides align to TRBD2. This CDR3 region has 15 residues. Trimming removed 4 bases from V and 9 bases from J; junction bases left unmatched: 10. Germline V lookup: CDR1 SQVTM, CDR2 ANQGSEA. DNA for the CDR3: TGCAGCGTTGGCGCTAGCGGGAGGGCCTACGGTGAGCAGTTCTTC. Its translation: CSVGASGRAYGEQFF.

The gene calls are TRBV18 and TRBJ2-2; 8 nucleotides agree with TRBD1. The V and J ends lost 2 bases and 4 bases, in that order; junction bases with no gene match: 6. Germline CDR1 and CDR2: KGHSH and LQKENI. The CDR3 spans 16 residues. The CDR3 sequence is CASSPGTGRGTGELFF. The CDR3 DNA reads TGTGCCAGCTCACCAGGGACAGGAAGGGGCACCGGGGAGCTGTTTTTT.

CDR3 sequence reads: CSARDVGGAQPQHF. CDR3 in DNA: TGCAGTGCTAGAGATGTAGGGGGAGCCCAGCCCCAGCATTTT. The V call is TRBV20-1, the J call TRBJ1-5; possible D gene TRBD1, 6 bases. Germline lookup yields CDR1 DFQATT and CDR2 SNEGSKA (reference sequence). The CDR3 consists of 14 residues. Trimming took 0 bases from V and 7 from J, leaving 13 bases between them.

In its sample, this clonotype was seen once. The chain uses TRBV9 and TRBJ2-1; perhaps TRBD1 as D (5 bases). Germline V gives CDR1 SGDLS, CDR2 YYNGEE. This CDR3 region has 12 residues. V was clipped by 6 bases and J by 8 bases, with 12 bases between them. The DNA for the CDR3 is TGTGCCAGCACCAGGGTCAATGATGAGCAGTTCTTC. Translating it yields CASTRVNDEQFF.

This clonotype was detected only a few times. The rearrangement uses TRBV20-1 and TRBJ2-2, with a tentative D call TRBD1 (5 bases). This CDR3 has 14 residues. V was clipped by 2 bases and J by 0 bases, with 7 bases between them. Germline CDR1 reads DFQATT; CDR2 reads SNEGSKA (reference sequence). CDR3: CSARRTTNTGELFF. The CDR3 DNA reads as TGCAGTGCTAGAAGGACAACGAACACCGGGGAGCTGTTTTTT.

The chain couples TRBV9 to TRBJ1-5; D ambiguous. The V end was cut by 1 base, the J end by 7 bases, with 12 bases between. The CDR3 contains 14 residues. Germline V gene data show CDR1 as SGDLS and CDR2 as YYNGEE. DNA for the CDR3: TGTGCCAGCAGCGTAAACCCCGCGGGACAGCCCCAGCATTTT. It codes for CASSVNPAGQPQHF.

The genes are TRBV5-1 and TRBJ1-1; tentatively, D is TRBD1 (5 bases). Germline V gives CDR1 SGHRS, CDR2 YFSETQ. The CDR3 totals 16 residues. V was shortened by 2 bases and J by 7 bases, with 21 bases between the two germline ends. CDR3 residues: CASSFIRLAGTDEAFF. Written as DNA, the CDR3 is TGCGCCAGCAGCTTTATCCGTTTGGCGGGGACCGATGAAGCTTTCTTT.

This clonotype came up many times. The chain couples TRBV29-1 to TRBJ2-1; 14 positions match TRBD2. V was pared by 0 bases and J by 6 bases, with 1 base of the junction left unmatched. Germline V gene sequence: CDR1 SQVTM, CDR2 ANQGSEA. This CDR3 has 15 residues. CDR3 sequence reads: CSVEEGTSGGNEQFF. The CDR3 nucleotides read TGCAGCGTTGAAGAAGGGACTAGCGGGGGCAATGAGCAGTTCTTC.